The sequence of this T cell receptor beta chain was determined in a study of CD8 T cells in Susac syndrome. About the research overall: Patients with Susac syndrome were, at the time of blood collection, therapy-naive, maintained on corticosteroids, or maintained on intravenous immunoglobulin alone. Points from the study as a whole: The CD4+ T cell repertoires from Susac syndrome exhibited no clonal expansion.

The CDR3 has 15 residues. Between the trimmed V and J ends, which lost 5 bases and 1 base, there was a span of 15 bases. In germline, CDR1 is SGHVS, CDR2 FQNEAQ. Random hexamers served to reverse transcribe roughly 0.5 to 1 ug RNA. Using its own MiXCR run on the immunoSEQ multiplex PCR reads, TCRdb lists one record per CDR3 protein. Found here are 100,000 or so distinct CDR3 sequences, 85% to 95% of them singletons; the top ten hold 0.3% to 0.35%. To note about this clonotype: As yet, its antigen is unknown.

The genes are TRBV7-8 and TRBJ2-7, with a possible D match to TRBD1 (6 bases). Sequencing was carried out using CD4+ T cells from PBMCs. The sequence came from a human donor with Susac syndrome. In nucleotides, the CDR3 is TGTGCCAGCAGCCCTTACAGGGTTCCTTCCTACGAGCAGTACTTC. Translated: CASSPYRVPSYEQYF.